This T cell receptor beta chain was obtained from a study of cytomegalovirus exposure and HLA in healthy donors. Whole-study findings and limits: Most TCR beta V segments were productive about 90% or about 30% of the time in an earlier analysis. In a later analysis, most CMV-associated TCR beta chains appeared HLA-restricted.

It was with 60 Vbeta and 13 Jbeta primers that the PCR ran. Data came from immunoSEQ multiplex PCR; TCRdb stores just in-frame clones and leaves some out. This table has roughly 130,000 clones, around two thirds appearing once. V was pared by 3 bases and J by 4 bases, with 2 bases of the junction left unmatched. Germline CDR1 reads SGHTA; CDR2 reads FQGNSA. This CDR3 is built from 13 residues. This clone appeared once. Its target is unknown. The source material was PBMCs. The chain employs TRBV7-2 and TRBJ2-5, with TRBD2 matching over 7 bases. This sequence was found in a man between 18 and 29 years old in good health and CMV-seropositive. The CDR3 reads CASSFQRGETQYF. DNA for the CDR3: TGTGCCAGCAGCTTCCAGCGGGGAGAGACCCAGTACTTC.